This T cell receptor beta chain was identified during a study of T cells in Graves' hyperthyroidism and ophthalmopathy. Findings and caveats of the study: A model of 13 V-J pairs discriminated ophthalmopathy from stable hyperthyroidism.

Authors of the study amplified TCR beta CDR3 regions from RNA transcripts. HTBI primers were used for first-round RT-PCR of the TCR CDR3. TCRdb reanalysed the multiplex PCR reads using MiXCR and keeps one entry per CDR3 protein. Among some 270,000 distinct CDR3 sequences listed, roughly 15% were seen once. The table lists this clonotype with many counts. The antigen is undetermined. Germline loops: CDR1 MNHEY, CDR2 SMNVEV (reference sequence). The CDR3 spans 14 residues. The V end lost 5 bases, the J end lost 2 bases, and 13 bases lay between the germline ends. In patients aged 18 to 65, hyperthyroidism was newly diagnosed, with duration under 2 months. The blood sample dates from first hyperthyroidism diagnosis, preceding any ophthalmopathy symptoms.

The clonotype originates from a woman in her 30s with Graves' hyperthyroidism that later progressed to Graves' ophthalmopathy. This rearrangement joins TRBV27 to TRBJ2-7; D is perhaps TRBD1 or TRBD2 (5 bases each). The sequenced sample was blood. DNA of the CDR3: TGTGCCAGCAGTCCGGGGACCGAAACCTACGAGCAGTACTTC. Translating gives CASSPGTETYEQYF.